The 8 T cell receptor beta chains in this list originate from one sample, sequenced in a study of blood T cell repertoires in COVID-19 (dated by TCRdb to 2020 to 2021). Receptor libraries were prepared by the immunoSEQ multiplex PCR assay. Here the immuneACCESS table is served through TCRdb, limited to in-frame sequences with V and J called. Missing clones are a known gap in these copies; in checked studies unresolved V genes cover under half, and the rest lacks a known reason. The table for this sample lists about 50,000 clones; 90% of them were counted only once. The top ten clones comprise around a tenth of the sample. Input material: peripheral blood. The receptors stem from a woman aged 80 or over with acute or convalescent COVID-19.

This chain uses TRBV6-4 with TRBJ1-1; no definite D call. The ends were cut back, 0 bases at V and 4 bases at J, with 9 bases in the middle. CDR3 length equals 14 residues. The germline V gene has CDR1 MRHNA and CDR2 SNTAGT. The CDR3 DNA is TGTGCCAGCAGTGACTCGAGTCGTGGCACTGAAGCTTTCTTT. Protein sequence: CASSDSSRGTEAFF.

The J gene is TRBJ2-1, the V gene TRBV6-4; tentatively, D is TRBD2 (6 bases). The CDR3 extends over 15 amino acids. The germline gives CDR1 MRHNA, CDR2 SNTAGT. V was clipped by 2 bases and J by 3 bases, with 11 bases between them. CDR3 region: CASSDEAGSYNEQFF. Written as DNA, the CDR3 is TGTGCCAGCAGTGACGAGGCGGGGAGCTACAATGAGCAGTTCTTC.

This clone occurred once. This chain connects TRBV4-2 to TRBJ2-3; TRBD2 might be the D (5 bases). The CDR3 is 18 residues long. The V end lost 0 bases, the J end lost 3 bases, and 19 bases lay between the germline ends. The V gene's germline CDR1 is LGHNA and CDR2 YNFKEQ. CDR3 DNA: TGTGCCAGCAGCCAAGATCGCGGAAGTGGGTCGGGGACAGATACGCAGTATTTT. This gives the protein CASSQDRGSGSGTDTQYF.

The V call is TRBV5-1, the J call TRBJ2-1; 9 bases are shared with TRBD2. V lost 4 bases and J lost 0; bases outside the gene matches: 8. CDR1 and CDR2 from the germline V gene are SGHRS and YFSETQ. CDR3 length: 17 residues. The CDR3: CASSPKRGASSYNEQFF. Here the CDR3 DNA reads TGCGCCAGCAGCCCAAAGCGGGGGGCGAGCTCCTACAATGAGCAGTTCTTC.

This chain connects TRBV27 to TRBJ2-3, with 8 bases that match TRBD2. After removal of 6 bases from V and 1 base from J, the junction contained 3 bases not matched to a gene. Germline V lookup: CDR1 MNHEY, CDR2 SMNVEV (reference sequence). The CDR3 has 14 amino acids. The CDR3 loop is CASRRLARTDTQYF. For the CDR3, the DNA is TGTGCCAGCAGGCGACTAGCGCGCACAGATACGCAGTATTTT.

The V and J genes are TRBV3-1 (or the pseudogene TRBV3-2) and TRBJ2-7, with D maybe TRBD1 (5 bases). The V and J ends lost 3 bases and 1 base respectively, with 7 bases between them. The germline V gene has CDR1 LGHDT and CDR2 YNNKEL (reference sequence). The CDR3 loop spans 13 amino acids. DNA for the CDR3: TGTGCCAGCAGCCACAGGGCGTCCTACGAGCAGTACTTC. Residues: CASSHRASYEQYF.

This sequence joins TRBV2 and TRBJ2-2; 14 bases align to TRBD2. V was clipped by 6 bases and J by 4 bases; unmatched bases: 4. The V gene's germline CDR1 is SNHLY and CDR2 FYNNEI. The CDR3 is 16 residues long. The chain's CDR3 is CASRAGLAGVTGELFF. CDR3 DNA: TGTGCCAGCAGGGCGGGACTAGCGGGAGTCACCGGGGAGCTGTTTTTT.

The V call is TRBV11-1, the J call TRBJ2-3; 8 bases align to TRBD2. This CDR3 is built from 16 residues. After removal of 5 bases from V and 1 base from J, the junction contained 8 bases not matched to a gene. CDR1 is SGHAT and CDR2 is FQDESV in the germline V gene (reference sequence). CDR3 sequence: CASSLRSGSGTDTQYF. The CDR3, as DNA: TGTGCCAGCAGCCTCCGGAGCGGGAGTGGCACAGATACGCAGTATTTT.